Listed below are T cell receptor beta chains from one sample, sequenced in a study of blood T cell repertoires in COVID-19. Here immunoSEQ multiplex PCR was the method, and the copy in TCRdb shows in-frame clones only, minus some. This table has around 140,000 clones, 84% appearing once. Sequences were obtained from peripheral blood. These receptors were obtained from a woman older than 75 with acute or convalescent COVID-19. Both conserved end residues are part of each CDR3. A D gene is named only where the DNA matches it firmly. Only some rows state a clone size, as once, few, many or a class for expanded clones.

V gene: TRBV6-4; D gene: .; clone size: .; J gene: TRBJ1-1; CDR3 protein: CARQTEAFF; CDR3 DNA: TGTGCCAGACAGACTGAAGCTTTCTTT
V gene: TRBV2; D gene: TRBD1; clone size: few; J gene: TRBJ1-6; CDR3 protein: CASSDRGGGSPLHF; CDR3 DNA: TGTGCCAGCAGTGACCGAGGGGGCGGTTCACCCCTCCACTTT
V gene: TRBV18; D gene: TRBD1; clone size: once; J gene: TRBJ1-3; CDR3 protein: CASSPRRLTGGSGNTIYF; CDR3 DNA: TGTGCCAGCTCACCAAGGAGGCTGACAGGGGGCTCTGGAAACACCATATATTTT
V gene: TRBV18; D gene: .; clone size: .; J gene: TRBJ1-1; CDR3 protein: CASSPYTGENTEAFF; CDR3 DNA: TGTGCCAGCTCACCCTACACCGGAGAAAACACTGAAGCTTTCTTT
V gene: TRBV5-1; D gene: .; clone size: .; J gene: TRBJ1-1; CDR3 protein: CASSLGQENTEAFF; CDR3 DNA: TGCGCCAGCAGCTTGGGACAGGAGAACACTGAAGCTTTCTTT
V gene: TRBV11-2; D gene: TRBD1; clone size: .; J gene: TRBJ1-2; CDR3 protein: CASSSGQDYYGYTF; CDR3 DNA: TGTGCCAGCAGCTCAGGACAGGACTACTATGGCTACACCTTC
V gene: TRBV5-4; D gene: .; clone size: .; J gene: TRBJ2-3; CDR3 protein: CASSLVGSQWADTQYF; CDR3 DNA: TGTGCCAGCAGCTTGGTGGGTAGTCAGTGGGCGGATACGCAGTATTTT
V gene: TRBV10-1; D gene: TRBD2; clone size: .; J gene: TRBJ2-3; CDR3 protein: CASSALLAGDTDTQYF; CDR3 DNA: TGCGCCAGCAGTGCCCTACTAGCGGGGGACACAGATACGCAGTATTTT
V gene: TRBV4-3; D gene: .; clone size: .; J gene: TRBJ2-2; CDR3 protein: CASSQGSPGANTGELFF; CDR3 DNA: TGCGCCAGCAGCCAAGGTTCCCCAGGGGCGAACACCGGGGAGCTGTTTTTT
V gene: TRBV4-1; D gene: .; clone size: few; J gene: TRBJ1-3; CDR3 protein: CASSLQQGTSSGNTIYF; CDR3 DNA: TGCGCCAGCAGCCTCCAACAGGGCACCTCCTCTGGAAACACCATATATTTT
V gene: TRBV19; D gene: .; clone size: once; J gene: TRBJ2-3; CDR3 protein: CASSETGDTQYF; CDR3 DNA: TGTGCCAGTAGTGAGACAGGAGATACGCAGTATTTT
V gene: TRBV27; D gene: .; clone size: .; J gene: TRBJ2-2; CDR3 protein: CASRKRSNTGELFF; CDR3 DNA: TGTGCCAGCAGGAAGCGGAGCAACACCGGGGAGCTGTTTTTT
V gene: TRBV29-1; D gene: .; clone size: .; J gene: TRBJ1-1; CDR3 protein: CSVWTVGNTEAFF; CDR3 DNA: TGCAGCGTCTGGACAGTGGGGAACACTGAAGCTTTCTTT
V gene: TRBV19; D gene: .; clone size: .; J gene: TRBJ2-1; CDR3 protein: CASTIEAGRNEQFF; CDR3 DNA: TGTGCCAGTACCATCGAGGCAGGGCGGAATGAGCAGTTCTTC
V gene: TRBV5-1; D gene: TRBD1; clone size: .; J gene: TRBJ2-1; CDR3 protein: CASSSGTGFNEQFF; CDR3 DNA: TGCGCCAGCAGCTCCGGGACAGGCTTCAATGAGCAGTTCTTC
V gene: TRBV5-1; D gene: TRBD1; clone size: .; J gene: TRBJ2-6; CDR3 protein: CASSSTGTGVSGANVLTF; CDR3 DNA: TGCGCCAGCAGCTCTACCGGGACAGGGGTCTCTGGGGCCAACGTCCTGACTTTC
V gene: TRBV6-5; D gene: .; clone size: .; J gene: TRBJ1-1; CDR3 protein: CASSWRENTEAFF; CDR3 DNA: TGTGCCAGCAGTTGGAGAGAGAACACTGAAGCTTTCTTT
V gene: TRBV29-1; D gene: TRBD2; clone size: .; J gene: TRBJ2-3; CDR3 protein: CSGARLAGGTDTQYF; CDR3 DNA: TGCAGCGGTGCGAGACTAGCGGGGGGCACAGATACGCAGTATTTT
V gene: TRBV27; D gene: TRBD1; clone size: few; J gene: TRBJ2-7; CDR3 protein: CASSLAGGDFLYEQYF; CDR3 DNA: TGTGCCAGCAGTTTAGCAGGGGGCGATTTCCTCTACGAGCAGTACTTC
V gene: TRBV6-1; D gene: .; clone size: .; J gene: TRBJ2-7; CDR3 protein: CASSSDMFSYEQYF; CDR3 DNA: TGTGCCAGCAGTTCCGACATGTTCTCCTACGAGCAGTACTTC
V gene: TRBV10-1; D gene: TRBD2; clone size: .; J gene: TRBJ2-5; CDR3 protein: CASSPGLVGETQYF; CDR3 DNA: TGCGCCAGCAGTCCGGGACTAGTCGGGGAGACCCAGTACTTC
V gene: TRBV3-1/TRBV3-2; D gene: .; clone size: .; J gene: TRBJ1-4; CDR3 protein: CASSQMNQANEKLFF; CDR3 DNA: TGTGCCAGCAGCCAAATGAACCAGGCGAATGAAAAACTGTTTTTT
V gene: TRBV19; D gene: .; clone size: .; J gene: TRBJ1-1; CDR3 protein: CASSKTGLANTEAFF; CDR3 DNA: TGTGCCAGTAGTAAAACAGGGTTGGCGAACACTGAAGCTTTCTTT
V gene: TRBV4-1; D gene: .; clone size: .; J gene: TRBJ2-7; CDR3 protein: CASSQGPGGEQYF; CDR3 DNA: TGCGCCAGCAGCCAGGGCCCCGGGGGCGAGCAGTACTTC
V gene: TRBV7-6; D gene: TRBD1; clone size: .; J gene: TRBJ1-6; CDR3 protein: CASSQDRANSPLHF; CDR3 DNA: TGTGCCAGCAGCCAGGACAGGGCAAATTCACCCCTCCACTTT
V gene: TRBV5-8; D gene: TRBD1; clone size: .; J gene: TRBJ1-5; CDR3 protein: CASSLGQYSNQPQHF; CDR3 DNA: TGTGCCAGCAGCCTGGGACAGTATAGCAATCAGCCCCAGCATTTT
V gene: TRBV5-1; D gene: .; clone size: .; J gene: TRBJ2-2; CDR3 protein: CASAGTGVRSGELFF; CDR3 DNA: TGCGCCAGCGCAGGGACGGGAGTTCGCTCCGGGGAGCTGTTTTTT
V gene: TRBV6-2/TRBV6-3; D gene: .; clone size: .; J gene: TRBJ2-7; CDR3 protein: CASSSGGAPPYEQYF; CDR3 DNA: TGTGCCAGCAGTTCAGGCGGGGCGCCCCCCTACGAGCAGTACTTC
V gene: TRBV7-2; D gene: TRBD2; clone size: .; J gene: TRBJ2-1; CDR3 protein: CASSFGLAVDEQFF; CDR3 DNA: TGTGCCAGCAGCTTCGGACTAGCAGTTGATGAGCAGTTCTTC
V gene: TRBV27; D gene: .; clone size: .; J gene: TRBJ2-1; CDR3 protein: CASSLSAGSYNEQFF; CDR3 DNA: TGTGCCAGCAGTTTGTCGGCAGGGTCCTACAATGAGCAGTTCTTC
V gene: TRBV28; D gene: TRBD2; clone size: few; J gene: TRBJ2-7; CDR3 protein: CATGTSVTYEQYF; CDR3 DNA: TGTGCCACGGGGACTAGCGTTACCTACGAGCAGTACTTC
V gene: TRBV5-1; D gene: TRBD2; clone size: few; J gene: TRBJ2-3; CDR3 protein: CASSYSYSGGQTDTQYF; CDR3 DNA: TGCGCCAGCAGCTACTCTTATAGCGGGGGGCAAACAGATACGCAGTATTTT
V gene: TRBV6-5; D gene: TRBD2; clone size: .; J gene: TRBJ2-1; CDR3 protein: CATSGGAESNEQFF; CDR3 DNA: TGTGCCACCAGCGGGGGGGCCGAGTCGAATGAGCAGTTCTTC
V gene: TRBV30; D gene: TRBD2; clone size: .; J gene: TRBJ2-1; CDR3 protein: CAWRLGLAGGHGEQFF; CDR3 DNA: TGTGCCTGGAGGCTGGGACTAGCGGGGGGCCACGGTGAGCAGTTCTTC
V gene: TRBV9; D gene: .; clone size: .; J gene: TRBJ2-3; CDR3 protein: CASSVVGGSTDTQYF; CDR3 DNA: TGTGCCAGCAGCGTAGTCGGCGGTAGCACAGATACGCAGTATTTT
V gene: TRBV10-3; D gene: TRBD1; clone size: .; J gene: TRBJ2-7; CDR3 protein: CAISWEDRGYYEQYF; CDR3 DNA: TGTGCCATCAGTTGGGAGGACAGGGGATACTACGAGCAGTACTTC
V gene: TRBV30; D gene: .; clone size: .; J gene: TRBJ1-2; CDR3 protein: CAWSVRQGDGYTF; CDR3 DNA: TGTGCCTGGAGTGTTCGGCAGGGCGACGGCTACACCTTC
V gene: TRBV19; D gene: .; clone size: .; J gene: TRBJ2-4; CDR3 protein: CASTRGGSKNIQYF; CDR3 DNA: TGTGCCAGTACCCGAGGGGGATCCAAAAACATTCAGTACTTC
V gene: TRBV18; D gene: TRBD1; clone size: .; J gene: TRBJ2-7; CDR3 protein: CASSPVGQGSYEQYF; CDR3 DNA: TGTGCCAGCTCACCAGTAGGACAGGGGAGTTACGAGCAGTACTTC
V gene: TRBV27; D gene: .; clone size: .; J gene: TRBJ1-2; CDR3 protein: CASGGVAARGYTF; CDR3 DNA: TGTGCCAGCGGGGGCGTCGCGGCCCGCGGCTACACCTTC